The entry that follows covers one T cell receptor (beta chain) sequence. As yet, its antigen is unknown. Using a J-beta primer mix together with a sample-barcoded 5' primer, a second PCR was run for 7 to 11 cycles. Via MiXCR, TCRdb re-called the 5' RACE reads, giving one row per CDR3 protein. The sample shows approximately 800,000 distinct CDR3 sequences, 20% to 25% of them seen only once. This sample is part of a study of blood T cells in healthy people across ages. Points from the study as a whole: There were more naive CD4+ cells and higher diversity in long-lived donors than in aged donors.

Trimming took 0 bases from V and 5 from J, leaving 13 bases between them. Germline values: CDR1 MNHEY, CDR2 SMNVEV (reference sequence). CDR3 size: 15 residues. The sample was also reused in another study, on T cells of mothers and their children. As that study records: Primer M1S, used in the second PCR, introduced sample barcodes and 2-4 random nucleotides.

Specimen: blood. The V gene is TRBV27, the J gene TRBJ2-5, with TRBD2 as a possible D gene (5 bases). The clonotype originates from a boy younger than 18 in good health. CDR3 residues: CASSLSPSPGETQYF. CDR3 DNA sequence: TGTGCCAGCAGTTTATCCCCTAGCCCCGGGGAGACCCAGTACTTC.